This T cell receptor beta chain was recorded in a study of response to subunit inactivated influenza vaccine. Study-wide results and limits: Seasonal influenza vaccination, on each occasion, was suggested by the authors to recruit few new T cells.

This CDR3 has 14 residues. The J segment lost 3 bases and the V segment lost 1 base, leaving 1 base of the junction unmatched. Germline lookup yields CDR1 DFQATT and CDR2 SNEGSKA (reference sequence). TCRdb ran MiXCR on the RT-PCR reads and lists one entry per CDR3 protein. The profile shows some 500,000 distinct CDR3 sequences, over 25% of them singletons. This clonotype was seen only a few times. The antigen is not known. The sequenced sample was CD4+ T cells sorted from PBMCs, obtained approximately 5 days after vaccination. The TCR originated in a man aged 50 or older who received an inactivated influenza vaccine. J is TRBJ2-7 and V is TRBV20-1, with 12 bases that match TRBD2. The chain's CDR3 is CSARGTSGNYEQYF. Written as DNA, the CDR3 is TGCAGTGCTAGAGGGACTAGCGGGAACTACGAGCAGTACTTC.